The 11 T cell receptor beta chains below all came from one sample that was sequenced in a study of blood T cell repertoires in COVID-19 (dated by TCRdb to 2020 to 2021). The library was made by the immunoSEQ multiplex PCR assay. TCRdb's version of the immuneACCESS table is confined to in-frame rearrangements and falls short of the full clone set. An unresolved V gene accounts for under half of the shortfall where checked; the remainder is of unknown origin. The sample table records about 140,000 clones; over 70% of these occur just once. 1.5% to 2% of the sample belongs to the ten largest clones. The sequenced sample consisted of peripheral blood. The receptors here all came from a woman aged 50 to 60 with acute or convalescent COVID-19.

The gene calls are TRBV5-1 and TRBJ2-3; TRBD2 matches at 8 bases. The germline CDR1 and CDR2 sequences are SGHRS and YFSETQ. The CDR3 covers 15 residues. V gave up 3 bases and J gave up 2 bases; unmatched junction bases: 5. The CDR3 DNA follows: TGCGCCAGCAGCTGGAGCGGGAGCCCCACAGATACGCAGTATTTT. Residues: CASSWSGSPTDTQYF.

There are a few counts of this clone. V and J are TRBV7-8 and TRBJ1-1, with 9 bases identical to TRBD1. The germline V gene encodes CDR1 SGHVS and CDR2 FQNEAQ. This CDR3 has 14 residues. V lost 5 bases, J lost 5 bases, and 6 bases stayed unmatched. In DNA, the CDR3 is TGTGCCAGCAGCCGAGACAGGGGGTCTACTGAAGCTTTCTTT. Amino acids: CASSRDRGSTEAFF. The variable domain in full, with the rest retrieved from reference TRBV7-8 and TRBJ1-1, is GAGVSQSPRYKVAKRGQDVALRCDPISGHVSLFWYQQALGQGPEFLTYFQNEAQLDKSGLPSDRFFAERPEGSVSTLKIQRTQQEDSAVYLCASSRDRGSTEAFFGQGTRLTVV.

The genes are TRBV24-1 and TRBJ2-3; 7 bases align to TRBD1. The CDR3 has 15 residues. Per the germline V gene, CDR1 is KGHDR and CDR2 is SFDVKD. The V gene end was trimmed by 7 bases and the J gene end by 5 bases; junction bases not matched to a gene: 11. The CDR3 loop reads CATSLTGLGGDTQYF. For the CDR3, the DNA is TGTGCCACCAGCCTGACAGGGTTAGGAGGAGATACGCAGTATTTT.

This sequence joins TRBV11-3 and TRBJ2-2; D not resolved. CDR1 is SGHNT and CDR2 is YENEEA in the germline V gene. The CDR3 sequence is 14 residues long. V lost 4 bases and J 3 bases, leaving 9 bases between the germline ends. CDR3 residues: CASSSTWDTGELFF. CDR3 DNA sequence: TGTGCCAGCAGCTCGACTTGGGACACCGGGGAGCTGTTTTTT.

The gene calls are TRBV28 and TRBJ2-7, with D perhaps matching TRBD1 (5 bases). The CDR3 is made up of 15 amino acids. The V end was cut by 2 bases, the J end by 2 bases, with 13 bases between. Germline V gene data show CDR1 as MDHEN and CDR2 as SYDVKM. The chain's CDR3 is CASSLQGLVAYEQYF. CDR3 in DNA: TGTGCCAGCAGTTTACAGGGCCTGGTCGCCTACGAGCAGTACTTC. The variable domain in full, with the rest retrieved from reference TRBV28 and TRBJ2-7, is DVKVTQSSRYLVKRTGEKVFLECVQDMDHENMFWYRQDPGLGLRLIYFSYDVKMKEKGDIPEGYSVSREKKERFSLILESASTNQTSMYLCASSLQGLVAYEQYFGPGTRLTVT.

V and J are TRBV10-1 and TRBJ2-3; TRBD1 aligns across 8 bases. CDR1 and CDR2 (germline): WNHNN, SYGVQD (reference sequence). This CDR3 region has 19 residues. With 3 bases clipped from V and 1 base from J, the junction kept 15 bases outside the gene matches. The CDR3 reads CASSDPVGQGSPRTDTQYF. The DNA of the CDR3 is TGCGCCAGCAGTGACCCGGTTGGACAGGGTTCACCCCGCACAGATACGCAGTATTTT.

CDR3 sequence: CASSSTTGGGELFF. CDR3 DNA: TGTGCCAGCAGCTCGACCACGGGGGGAGGGGAGCTGTTTTTT. The chain uses TRBV11-1 and TRBJ2-2, with TRBD2 matching over 7 bases. Germline V CDR1 and CDR2: SGHAT, FQDESV (reference sequence). With 4 bases clipped from V and 8 bases from J, the junction kept 7 bases outside the gene matches. CDR3 length: 14 residues.

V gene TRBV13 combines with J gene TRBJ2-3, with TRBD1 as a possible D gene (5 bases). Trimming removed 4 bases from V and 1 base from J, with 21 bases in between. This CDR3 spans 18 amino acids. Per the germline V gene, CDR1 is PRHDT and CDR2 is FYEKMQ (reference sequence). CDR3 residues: CASSSSQLTGHRTDTQYF. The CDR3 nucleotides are TGTGCCAGCAGCTCAAGTCAATTAACTGGACACCGCACAGATACGCAGTATTTT.

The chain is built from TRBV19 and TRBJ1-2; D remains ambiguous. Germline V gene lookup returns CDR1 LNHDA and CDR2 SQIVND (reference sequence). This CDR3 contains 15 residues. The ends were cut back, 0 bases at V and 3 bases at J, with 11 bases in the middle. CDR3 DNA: TGTGCCAGTAGTATAGATCCGGGGAGAGACTATGGCTACACCTTC. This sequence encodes CASSIDPGRDYGYTF.

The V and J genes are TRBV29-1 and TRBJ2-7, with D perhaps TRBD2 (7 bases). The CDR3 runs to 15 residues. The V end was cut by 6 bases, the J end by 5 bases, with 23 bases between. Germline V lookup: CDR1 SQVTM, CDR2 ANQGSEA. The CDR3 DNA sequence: TGCAGCGTCCAAAAGGATGGGGGGGGCCTGCACGAGCAGTACTTC. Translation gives CSVQKDGGGLHEQYF.

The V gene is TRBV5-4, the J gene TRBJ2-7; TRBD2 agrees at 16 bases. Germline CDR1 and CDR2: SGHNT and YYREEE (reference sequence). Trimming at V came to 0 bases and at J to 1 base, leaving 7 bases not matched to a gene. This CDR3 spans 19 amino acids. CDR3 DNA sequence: TGTGCCAGCAGCTTGGCACCCGGGACTAGCGGGAGGGGGTCCTACGAGCAGTACTTC. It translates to CASSLAPGTSGRGSYEQYF.